This T cell receptor (beta chain) came from a study of CD8+ T cells in alopecia areata. Study observations and caveats: Patients showed less clear TCR sequence sharing than mice, possibly partly because of HLA diversity.

Markers including CD4, CD8alpha, NKG2D and NKG2ACE guided sorting of pooled cutaneous lymph node cells. Only a few counts were recorded for this clone. Its target is not known. The genes and germline here are from mouse. The CDR3 goes on 4 residues after the read ends, and that part is filled in from the germline J gene. The sequencing template was cDNA reverse transcribed from extracted RNA. Some clones are missing from TCRdb's copy, which holds only in-frame ones; the method was immunoSEQ multiplex PCR. The sample has more than 250,000 clones, none seen only once. The CDR3 length is 15 residues. V was cut by 2 bases and J by 0 bases, with 8 bases left in between. The germline CDR1 and CDR2 sequences are SGHDT and FRDEAV.

J is TRBJ2-2 and V is TRBV14; D remains ambiguous. This TCR was sampled from a C3H/HeJ mouse with alopecia areata. Mice of this strain are of MHC haplotype H2-k. Sample: CD4+ T cells sorted from a lymph node. CDR3 DNA, as far as it was read: TGTGCCAGCAGTTTAACTGTCGCAAACACCGGG. Amino acids: CASSLTVANTG. The whole CDR3 sequence reads CASSLTVANTGQLYF. The full variable domain, with the rest looked up from reference TRBV14 and TRBJ2-2, is EAGVTQSPRYAVLQEGQAVSFWCDPISGHDTLYWYQQPRDQGPQLLVYFRDEAVIDNSQLPSDRFSAVRPKGTNSTLKIQSAKQGDTATYLCASSLTVANTGQLYFGEGSKLTVL.